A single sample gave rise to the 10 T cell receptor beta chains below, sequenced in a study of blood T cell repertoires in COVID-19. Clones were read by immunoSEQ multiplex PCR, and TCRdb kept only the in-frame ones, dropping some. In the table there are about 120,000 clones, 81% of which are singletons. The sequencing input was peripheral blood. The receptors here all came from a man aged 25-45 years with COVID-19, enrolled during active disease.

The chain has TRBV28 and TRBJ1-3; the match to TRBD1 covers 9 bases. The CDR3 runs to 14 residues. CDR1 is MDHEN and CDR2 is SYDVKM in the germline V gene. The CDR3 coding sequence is TGTGTCGTTTCCGGGACAGGGTTTGGAAACACCATATATTTT. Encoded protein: CVVSGTGFGNTIYF.

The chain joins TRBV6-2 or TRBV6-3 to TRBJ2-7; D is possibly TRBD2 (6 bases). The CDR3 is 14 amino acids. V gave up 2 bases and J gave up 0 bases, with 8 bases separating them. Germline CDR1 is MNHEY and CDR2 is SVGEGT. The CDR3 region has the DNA TGTGCCAGCAGTTACGCGGGACTCTCCTACGAGCAGTACTTC. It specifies CASSYAGLSYEQYF.

The CDR3 here is CASSALGDRPSGEQYF. Here the CDR3 DNA reads TGTGCCAGCAGTGCGCTGGGGGACAGGCCAAGCGGGGAGCAGTACTTC. The V and J genes are TRBV28 and TRBJ2-7, with 8 nucleotides matching TRBD1. The CDR3 spans 16 residues. The germline gives CDR1 MDHEN, CDR2 SYDVKM. Trimming at V came to 5 bases and at J to 7 bases, leaving 16 bases not matched to a gene.

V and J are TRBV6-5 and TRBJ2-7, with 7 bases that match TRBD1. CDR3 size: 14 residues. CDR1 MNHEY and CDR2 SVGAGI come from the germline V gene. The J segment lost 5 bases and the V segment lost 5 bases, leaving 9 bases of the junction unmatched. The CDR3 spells CASSTPRQGNEQYF. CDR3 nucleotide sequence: TGTGCCAGCAGTACCCCTCGACAGGGAAACGAGCAGTACTTC.

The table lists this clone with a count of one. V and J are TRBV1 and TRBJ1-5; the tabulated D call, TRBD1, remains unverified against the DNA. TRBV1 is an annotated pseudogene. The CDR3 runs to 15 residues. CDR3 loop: CTSSLTGGYNQPQHF. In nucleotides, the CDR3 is TGCACCAGCAGCCTTACAGGGGGATACAATCAGCCCCAGCATTTT.

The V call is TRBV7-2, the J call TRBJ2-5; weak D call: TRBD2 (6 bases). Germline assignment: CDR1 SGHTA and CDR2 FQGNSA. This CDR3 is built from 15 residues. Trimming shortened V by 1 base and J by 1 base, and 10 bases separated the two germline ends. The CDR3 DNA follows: TGTGCCAGCAGCTTAGGAGGAGGGGTCCAAGAGACCCAGTACTTC. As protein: CASSLGGGVQETQYF. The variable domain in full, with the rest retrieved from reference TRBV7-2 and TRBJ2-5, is GAGVSQSPSNKVTEKGKDVELRCDPISGHTALYWYRQSLGQGLEFLIYFQGNSAPDKSGLPSDRFSAERTGGSVSTLTIQRTQQEDSAVYLCASSLGGGVQETQYFGPGTRLLVL.

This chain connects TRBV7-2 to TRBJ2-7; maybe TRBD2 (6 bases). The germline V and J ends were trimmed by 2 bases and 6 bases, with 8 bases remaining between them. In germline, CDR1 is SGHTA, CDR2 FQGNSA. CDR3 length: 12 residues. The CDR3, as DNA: TGTGCCAGCAGCTTACTCGGGGGCGAGCAGTACTTC. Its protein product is CASSLLGGEQYF. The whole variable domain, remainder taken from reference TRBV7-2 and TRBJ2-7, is GAGVSQSPSNKVTEKGKDVELRCDPISGHTALYWYRQSLGQGLEFLIYFQGNSAPDKSGLPSDRFSAERTGGSVSTLTIQRTQQEDSAVYLCASSLLGGEQYFGPGTRLTVT.

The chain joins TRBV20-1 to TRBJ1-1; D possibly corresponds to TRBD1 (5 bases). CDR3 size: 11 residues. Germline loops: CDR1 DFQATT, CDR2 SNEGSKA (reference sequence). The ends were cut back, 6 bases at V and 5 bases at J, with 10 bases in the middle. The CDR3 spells CSAFGGTEAFF. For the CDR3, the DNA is TGCAGTGCGTTTGGGGGGACTGAAGCTTTCTTT.

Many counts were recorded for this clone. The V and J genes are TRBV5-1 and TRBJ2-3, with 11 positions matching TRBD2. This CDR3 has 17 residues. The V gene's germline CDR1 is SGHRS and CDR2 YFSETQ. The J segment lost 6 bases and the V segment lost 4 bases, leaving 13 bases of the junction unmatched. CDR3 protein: CASSAEAGLAVFDTQYF. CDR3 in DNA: TGCGCCAGCAGCGCGGAAGCGGGACTAGCGGTTTTTGATACGCAGTATTTT. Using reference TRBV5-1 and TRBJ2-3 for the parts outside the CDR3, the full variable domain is KAGVTQTPRYLIKTRGQQVTLSCSPISGHRSVSWYQQTPGQGLQFLFEYFSETQRNKGNFPGRFSGRQFSNSRSEMNVSTLELGDSALYLCASSAEAGLAVFDTQYFGPGTRLTVL.

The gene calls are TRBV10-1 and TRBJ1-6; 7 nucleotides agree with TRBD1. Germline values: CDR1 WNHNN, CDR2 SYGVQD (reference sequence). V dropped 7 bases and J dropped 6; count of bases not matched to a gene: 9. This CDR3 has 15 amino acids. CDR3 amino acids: CASTYGTECNSPLHF. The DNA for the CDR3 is TGCGCCAGCACCTACGGGACAGAGTGTAATTCACCCCTCCACTTT.